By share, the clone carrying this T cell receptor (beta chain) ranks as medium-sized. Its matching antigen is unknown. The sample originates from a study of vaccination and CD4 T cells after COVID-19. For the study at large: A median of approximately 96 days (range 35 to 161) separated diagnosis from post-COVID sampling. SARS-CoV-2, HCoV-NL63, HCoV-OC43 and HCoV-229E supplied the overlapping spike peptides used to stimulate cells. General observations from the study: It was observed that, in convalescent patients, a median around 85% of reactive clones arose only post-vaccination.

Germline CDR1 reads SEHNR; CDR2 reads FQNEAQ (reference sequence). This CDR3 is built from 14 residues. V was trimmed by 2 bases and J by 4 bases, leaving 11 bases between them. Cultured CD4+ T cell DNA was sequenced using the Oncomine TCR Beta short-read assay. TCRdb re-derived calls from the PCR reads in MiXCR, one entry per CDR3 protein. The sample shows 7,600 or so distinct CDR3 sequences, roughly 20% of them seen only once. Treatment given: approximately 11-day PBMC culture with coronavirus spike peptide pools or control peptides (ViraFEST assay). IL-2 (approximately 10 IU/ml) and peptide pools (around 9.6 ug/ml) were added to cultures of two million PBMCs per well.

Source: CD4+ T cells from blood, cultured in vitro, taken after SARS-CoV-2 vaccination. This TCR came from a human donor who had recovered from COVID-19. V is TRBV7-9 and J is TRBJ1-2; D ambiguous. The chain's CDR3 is CASSLIEDTYGYTF. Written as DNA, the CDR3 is TGTGCCAGCAGCTTAATCGAGGATACCTATGGCTACACCTTC. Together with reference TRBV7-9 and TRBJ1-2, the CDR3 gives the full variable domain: DTGVSQNPRHKITKRGQNVTFRCDPISEHNRLYWYRQTLGQGPEFLTYFQNEAQLEKSRLLSDRFSAERPKGSFSTLEIQRTEQGDSAMYLCASSLIEDTYGYTFGSGTRLTVV.